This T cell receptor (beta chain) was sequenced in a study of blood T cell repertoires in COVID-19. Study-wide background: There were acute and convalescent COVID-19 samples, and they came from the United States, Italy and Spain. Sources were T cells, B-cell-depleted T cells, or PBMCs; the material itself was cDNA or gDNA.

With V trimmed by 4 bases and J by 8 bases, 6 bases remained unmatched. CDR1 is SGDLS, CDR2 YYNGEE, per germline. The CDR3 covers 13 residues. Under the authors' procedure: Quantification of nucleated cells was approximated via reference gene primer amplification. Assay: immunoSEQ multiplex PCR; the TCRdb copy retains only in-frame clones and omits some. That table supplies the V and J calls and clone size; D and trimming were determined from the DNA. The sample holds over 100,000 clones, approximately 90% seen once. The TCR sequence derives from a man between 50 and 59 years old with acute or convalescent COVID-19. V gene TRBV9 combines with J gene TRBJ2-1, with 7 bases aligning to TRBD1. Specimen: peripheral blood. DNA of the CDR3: TGTGCCAGCAGCCAACGACAGGGTTATGAGCAGTTCTTC. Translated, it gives CASSQRQGYEQFF.